The 5 T cell receptor beta chains in this list originate from one sample, sequenced in a study of blood T cell repertoires in COVID-19. Some clones are missing from TCRdb's copy, which holds only in-frame ones; the method was immunoSEQ multiplex PCR. This sample has approximately 300,000 clones, with 75% to 90% found just once. Sequences were obtained from PBMCs or T cells enriched from blood (not recorded which). These receptors were taken from a man aged 60 to 69 who had recovered from COVID-19.

J is TRBJ2-1 and V is TRBV5-4, with 7 bases that match TRBD2. CDR1 and CDR2 from the germline V gene are SGHNT and YYREEE (reference sequence). The CDR3 is 18 residues long. Germline trimming cut 1 base from V and 9 bases from J; bases unmatched to any gene: 19. The CDR3 loop is CASSLFRIASGSLGEQFF. The CDR3 DNA reads as TGTGCCAGCAGCTTGTTTAGGATCGCTAGCGGATCACTAGGTGAGCAGTTCTTC.

The chain has TRBV6-2 or TRBV6-3 and TRBJ1-1; D might be TRBD1 (5 bases). The germline CDR1 and CDR2 sequences are MNHEY and SVGEGT. V was trimmed by 2 bases and J by 6 bases, leaving 19 bases between them. The CDR3 consists of 16 residues. The CDR3 reads CASSYTLDTYQAEAFF. The CDR3 bases are TGTGCCAGCAGTTACACGTTGGACACATATCAGGCTGAAGCTTTCTTT.

This clone was seen only a few times. This chain connects TRBV6-5 to TRBJ2-4; TRBD1 might be the D (6 bases). V was trimmed by 7 bases and J by 6 bases, leaving 16 bases between them. The CDR3 is 14 amino acids. Per the germline V gene, CDR1 is MNHEY and CDR2 is SVGAGI. CDR3 sequence: CASTRNRDINIQYF. In DNA, the CDR3 is TGTGCCAGCACCCGAAACAGGGATATAAACATTCAGTACTTC.

The CDR3: CASSLYAGVSWEQFF. The CDR3 region has the DNA TGTGCCAGCAGCCTTTACGCGGGAGTTTCTTGGGAGCAGTTCTTC. The V and J genes are TRBV7-2 and TRBJ2-1; 7 bases are shared with TRBD2. Germline V CDR1 and CDR2: SGHTA, FQGNSA. The CDR3 extends over 15 amino acids. The V and J ends lost 5 bases and 10 bases, in that order; junction bases with no gene match: 14.

The J gene is TRBJ2-7, the V gene TRBV20-1; TRBD2 is a possible D gene (5 bases). Per the germline V gene, CDR1 is DFQATT and CDR2 is SNEGSKA (reference sequence). V was shortened by 2 bases and J by 6 bases, with 8 bases between the two germline ends. This CDR3 is built from 11 residues. The CDR3 reads CSARLAFEQYF. Written as DNA, the CDR3 is TGCAGTGCTAGACTAGCTTTCGAGCAGTACTTC.